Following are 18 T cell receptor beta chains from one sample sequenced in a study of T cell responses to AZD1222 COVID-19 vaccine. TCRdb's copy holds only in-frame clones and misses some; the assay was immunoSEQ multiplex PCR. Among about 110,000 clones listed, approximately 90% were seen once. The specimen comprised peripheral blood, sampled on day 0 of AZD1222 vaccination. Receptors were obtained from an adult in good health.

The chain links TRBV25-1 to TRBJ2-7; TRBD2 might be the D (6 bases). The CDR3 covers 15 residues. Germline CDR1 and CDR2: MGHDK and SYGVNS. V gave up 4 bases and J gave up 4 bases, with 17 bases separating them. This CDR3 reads CASSATGGRTYEQYF. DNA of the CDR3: TGTGCCAGCAGTGCGACCGGGGGTAGGACATACGAGCAGTACTTC.

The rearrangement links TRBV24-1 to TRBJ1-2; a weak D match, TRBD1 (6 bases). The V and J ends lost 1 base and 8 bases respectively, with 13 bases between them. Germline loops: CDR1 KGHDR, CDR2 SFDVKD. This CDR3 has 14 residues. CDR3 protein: CATSDFGDTRGYTF. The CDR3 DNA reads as TGTGCCACCAGTGATTTCGGGGACACACGAGGCTACACCTTC.

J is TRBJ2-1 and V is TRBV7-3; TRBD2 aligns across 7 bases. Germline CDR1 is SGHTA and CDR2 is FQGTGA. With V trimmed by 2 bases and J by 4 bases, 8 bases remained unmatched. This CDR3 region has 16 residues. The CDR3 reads CASSLSSNSGYNEQFF. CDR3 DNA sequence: TGTGCCAGCAGCTTATCGTCCAATAGCGGGTACAATGAGCAGTTCTTC.

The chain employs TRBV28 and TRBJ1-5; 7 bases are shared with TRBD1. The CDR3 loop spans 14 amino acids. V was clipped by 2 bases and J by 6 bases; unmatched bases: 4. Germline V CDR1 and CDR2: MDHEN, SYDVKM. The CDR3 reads CASSLGSGGQPQHF. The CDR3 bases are TGTGCCAGCAGTTTAGGCTCAGGGGGTCAGCCCCAGCATTTT.

The CDR3: CASSVALNTDTQYF. The DNA of the CDR3 is TGTGCCAGCAGCGTAGCTCTAAACACAGATACGCAGTATTTT. The chain employs TRBV9 and TRBJ2-3; no clear D. CDR1 SGDLS and CDR2 YYNGEE come from the germline V gene. V was cut by 0 bases and J by 2 bases, with 7 bases left in between. The CDR3 consists of 14 residues.

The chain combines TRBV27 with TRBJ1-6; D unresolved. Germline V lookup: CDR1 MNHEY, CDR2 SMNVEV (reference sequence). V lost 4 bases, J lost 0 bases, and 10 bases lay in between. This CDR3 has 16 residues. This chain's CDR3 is CASSSSLSSYNSPLHF. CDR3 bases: TGTGCCAGCAGTTCATCATTGAGCTCCTATAATTCACCCCTCCACTTT.

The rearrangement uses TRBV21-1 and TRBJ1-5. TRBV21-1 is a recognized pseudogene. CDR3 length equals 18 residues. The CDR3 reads CASSKASQGAGGEQPQHF. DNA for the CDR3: TGTGCCAGCAGCAAAGCGTCGCAAGGGGCGGGCGGGGAGCAGCCCCAGCATTTT.

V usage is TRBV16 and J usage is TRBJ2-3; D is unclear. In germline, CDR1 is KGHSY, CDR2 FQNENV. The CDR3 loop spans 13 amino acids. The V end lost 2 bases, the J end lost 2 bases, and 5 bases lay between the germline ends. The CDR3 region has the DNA TGTGCCAGCAGCCAAGCGGCCACAGATACGCAGTATTTT. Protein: CASSQAATDTQYF.

This CDR3 reads CAVQSESSGNTIYF. The CDR3 DNA follows: TGTGCTGTCCAAAGTGAAAGCTCTGGAAACACCATATATTTT. The genes are TRBV7-7 and TRBJ1-3; D remains ambiguous. The CDR3 covers 14 residues. CDR1 is SSHAT and CDR2 is FNYEAQ in the germline V gene (reference sequence). Full variable domain (remainder filled in from reference TRBV7-7 and TRBJ1-3): GAGVSQSPRYKVTKRGQDVTLRCDPISSHATLYWYQQALGQGPEFLTYFNYEAQPDKSGLPSDRFSAERPEGSISTLTIQRTEQRDSAMYRCAVQSESSGNTIYFGEGSWLTVV.

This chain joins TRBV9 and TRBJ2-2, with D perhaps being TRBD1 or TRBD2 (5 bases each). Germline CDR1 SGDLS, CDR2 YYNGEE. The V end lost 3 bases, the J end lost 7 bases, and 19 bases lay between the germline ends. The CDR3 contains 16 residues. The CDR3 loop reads CASSDPGRSLSGELFF. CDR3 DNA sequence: TGTGCCAGCAGCGACCCGGGACGGAGCCTAAGCGGGGAGCTGTTTTTT.

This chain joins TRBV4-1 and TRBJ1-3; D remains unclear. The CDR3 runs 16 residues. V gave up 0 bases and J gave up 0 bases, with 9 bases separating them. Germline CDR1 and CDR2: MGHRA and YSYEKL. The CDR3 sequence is CASSQEPGNSGNTIYF. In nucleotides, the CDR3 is TGCGCCAGCAGCCAAGAGCCGGGAAACTCTGGAAACACCATATATTTT.

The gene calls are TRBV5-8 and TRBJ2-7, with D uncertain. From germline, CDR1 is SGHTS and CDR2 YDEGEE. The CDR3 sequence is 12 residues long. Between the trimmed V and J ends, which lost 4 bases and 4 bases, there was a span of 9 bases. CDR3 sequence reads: CASSLQPYEQYF. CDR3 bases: TGTGCCAGCAGCCTACAGCCTTACGAGCAGTACTTC.

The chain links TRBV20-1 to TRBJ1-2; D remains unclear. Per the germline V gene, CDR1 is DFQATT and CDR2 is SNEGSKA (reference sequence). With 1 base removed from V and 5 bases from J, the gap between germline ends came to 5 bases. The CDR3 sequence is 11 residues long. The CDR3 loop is CSARASYGYTF. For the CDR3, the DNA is TGCAGTGCTAGAGCATCGTATGGCTACACCTTC.

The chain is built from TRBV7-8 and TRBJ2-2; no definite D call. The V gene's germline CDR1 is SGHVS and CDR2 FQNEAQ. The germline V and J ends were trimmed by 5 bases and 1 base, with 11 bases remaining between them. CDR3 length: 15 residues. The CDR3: CASSRGSGNTGELFF. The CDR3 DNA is TGTGCCAGCAGCCGAGGATCCGGGAACACCGGGGAGCTGTTTTTT.

CDR3 DNA: TGTGCCACCAGCAGAGATTGGGACAGAAGTAACACCGGGGAGCTGTTTTTT. Amino acid sequence: CATSRDWDRSNTGELFF. The chain combines TRBV15 with TRBJ2-2; 7 bases align to TRBD1. This CDR3 has 17 residues. Unmatched junction bases numbered 6, after V lost 0 bases and J lost 2 bases. Germline values: CDR1 LNHNV, CDR2 YYDKDF (reference sequence).

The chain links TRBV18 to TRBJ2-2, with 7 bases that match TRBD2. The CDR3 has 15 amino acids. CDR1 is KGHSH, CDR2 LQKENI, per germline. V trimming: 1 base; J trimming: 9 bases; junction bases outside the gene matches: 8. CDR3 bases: TGTGCCAGCTCACCACGGACGGGGGGAACCCGGGAGCTGTTTTTT. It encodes CASSPRTGGTRELFF.

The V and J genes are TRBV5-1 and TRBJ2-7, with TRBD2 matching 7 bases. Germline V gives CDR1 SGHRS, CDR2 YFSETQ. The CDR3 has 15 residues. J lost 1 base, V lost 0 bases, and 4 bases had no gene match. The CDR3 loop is CASSLVASGSYEQYF. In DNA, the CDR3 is TGCGCCAGCAGCTTGGTGGCTAGCGGTTCCTACGAGCAGTACTTC.

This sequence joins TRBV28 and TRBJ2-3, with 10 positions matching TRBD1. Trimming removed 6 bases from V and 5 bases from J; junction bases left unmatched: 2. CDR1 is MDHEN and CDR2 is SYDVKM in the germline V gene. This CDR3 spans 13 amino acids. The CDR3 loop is CASRTGGRDTQYF. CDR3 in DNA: TGTGCCAGCAGGACAGGGGGCAGAGATACGCAGTATTTT.